A single sample is the source of the 21 T cell receptor beta chains below, sequenced in a study of blood T cell repertoires in COVID-19 (dated by TCRdb to about 2020). The library was obtained by the immunoSEQ multiplex PCR assay. TCRdb holds this immuneACCESS table with in-frame rearrangements only. Some clones are missing; in checked studies, unresolved V genes explain under half, and the rest has no known cause. This sample lists roughly 200,000 clones; roughly 86% were detected once. The ten largest clonotypes hold approximately 4.3% of the sample. Source material: PBMCs or T cells enriched from blood (not recorded which). The receptors were sampled from a woman in her thirties with acute COVID-19.

The V and J genes are TRBV6-1 and TRBJ1-1, with a possible D match to TRBD1 (5 bases). Germline V gene lookup returns CDR1 MNHNS and CDR2 SASEGT. The CDR3 consists of 16 residues. V dropped 2 bases and J dropped 4 bases, with 17 bases sitting between them. The CDR3 is CASSESNRRVGTEAFF. CDR3 coding DNA: TGTGCCAGCAGTGAATCAAACAGGAGAGTAGGCACTGAAGCTTTCTTT.

CDR3: CASSGRTNTGELFF. The CDR3, as DNA: TGTGCCAGCAGTGGACGGACTAACACCGGGGAGCTGTTTTTT. The V call is TRBV6-1, the J call TRBJ2-2; a weak D match, TRBD2 (5 bases). Trimming removed 4 bases at V and 2 bases at J, with 8 bases between. Germline V CDR1 and CDR2: MNHNS, SASEGT. This CDR3 region has 14 residues.

The chain is built from TRBV10-3 and TRBJ1-2; D is perhaps TRBD1 (6 bases). Germline V gene data show CDR1 as ENHRY and CDR2 as SYGVKD. V was trimmed by 5 bases and J by 6 bases, leaving 13 bases between them. The CDR3 consists of 13 residues. CDR3 loop: CAISRPGEDGYTF. As DNA, the CDR3 is TGTGCCATCAGTCGGCCAGGGGAAGATGGCTACACCTTC.

A single count supports this clone. The V gene is TRBV7-3, the J gene TRBJ2-6; tentatively, D is TRBD1 (5 bases). The ends were cut back, 2 bases at V and 4 bases at J, with 12 bases in the middle. The germline V gene has CDR1 SGHTA and CDR2 FQGTGA. The CDR3 runs to 16 residues. CDR3 coding DNA: TGTGCCAGCAGCTTAGTAGGGGTGAACGGGGCCAACGTCCTGACTTTC. Residues: CASSLVGVNGANVLTF.

The chain is built from TRBV19 and TRBJ2-7; a weak D match, TRBD2 (5 bases). V shed 5 bases and J shed 4 bases, with 15 bases lying between them. The CDR3 contains 14 residues. Germline V CDR1 and CDR2: LNHDA, SQIVND (reference sequence). The CDR3 DNA sequence: TGTGCCAGTAGTGCTCCATCGGGGAGTTACGAGCAGTACTTC. It yields the protein CASSAPSGSYEQYF.

The chain employs TRBV11-2 and TRBJ1-1, with 7 bases aligning to TRBD1. CDR1 and CDR2 (germline): SGHAT, FQNNGV. The junction had 4 bases not matched to a gene; V was cut back by 2 bases and J by 4 bases. The CDR3 is 14 residues long. The CDR3, as DNA: TGTGCCAGCAGCTTACTTACAGGGGCCACTGAAGCTTTCTTT. Translation: CASSLLTGATEAFF.

V usage is TRBV19 and J usage is TRBJ2-2; D is perhaps TRBD1 (5 bases). The CDR3 extends over 14 amino acids. Germline values: CDR1 LNHDA, CDR2 SQIVND (reference sequence). The V gene lost 7 bases and the J gene lost 4 bases, with 13 bases spanning the gap. The CDR3 DNA sequence: TGTGCCAGTAAAGGCAGGGTGAGCACCGGGGAGCTGTTTTTT. This codes for CASKGRVSTGELFF.

The chain couples TRBV5-1 to TRBJ1-3, with TRBD1 as a possible D gene (5 bases). The germline V gene encodes CDR1 SGHRS and CDR2 YFSETQ. Deletions cut 2 bases from V and 4 bases from J, with 13 bases between. The CDR3 is 15 amino acids. CDR3 coding DNA: TGCGCCAGCAGCTTCCAGGGTCTCTCGGGAAACACCATATATTTT. Residues: CASSFQGLSGNTIYF.

This clone appeared once. V is TRBV6-5 and J is TRBJ1-5; perhaps TRBD1 as D (6 bases). CDR3 length: 15 residues. Germline CDR1 and CDR2: MNHEY and SVGAGI. Trimming took 2 bases from V and 10 from J, leaving 18 bases between them. This CDR3 is CASSYGWQGTYPQHF. The CDR3 DNA follows: TGTGCCAGCAGTTACGGTTGGCAGGGGACCTATCCCCAGCATTTT.

V gene TRBV5-1 combines with J gene TRBJ1-4, with a weak D call TRBD1 (6 bases). This CDR3 is built from 14 residues. Per germline, CDR1 SGHRS and CDR2 YFSETQ. The V end was cut by 2 bases, the J end by 7 bases, with 12 bases between. CDR3 in DNA: TGCGCCAGCAGCTTTCTCCAGGGGCCTGAAAAACTGTTTTTT. This encodes CASSFLQGPEKLFF.

The V and J genes are TRBV30 and TRBJ2-3; 11 bases are shared with TRBD2. The CDR3 has 14 residues. Germline CDR1 and CDR2: GTSNPN and SVGIG (reference sequence). The trim removed 4 bases at V and 5 bases at J, leaving 5 bases unmatched. The DNA for the CDR3 is TGTGCCTGGACTTTAGCGGGGGGGCAAGATACGCAGTATTTT. It specifies CAWTLAGGQDTQYF.

This chain connects TRBV3-1 (or the pseudogene TRBV3-2) to TRBJ2-1, with D tentatively TRBD2 (5 bases). Trimming left V 3 bases short and J 15 bases short, with 24 bases between. The CDR3 spans 15 residues. Per the germline V gene, CDR1 is LGHDT and CDR2 is YNNKEL (reference sequence). The CDR3 DNA reads as TGTGCCAGCAGCCACTCTAGCCGAATCGGCAAGGCCCCGTTCTTC. As protein: CASSHSSRIGKAPFF.

V and J are TRBV28 and TRBJ2-5; TRBD1 agrees at 8 bases. CDR3 length: 12 amino acids. J gave up 5 bases and V 8 bases, and 4 bases lay outside the gene matches. Germline V gene lookup returns CDR1 MDHEN and CDR2 SYDVKM. In DNA form, the CDR3 reads TGTGCCAGCCAGGGGGCTCGGGAGACCCAGTACTTC. It translates to CASQGARETQYF.

The V gene is TRBV5-6, the J gene TRBJ1-1; D remains unclear. V was clipped by 0 bases and J by 1 base, with 13 bases between them. Germline CDR1 reads SGHDT; CDR2 reads YYEEEE. The CDR3 extends over 16 amino acids. The CDR3 DNA reads as TGTGCCAGCAGCTTGGGGCAGCGCCTATGGAACACTGAAGCTTTCTTT. It codes for CASSLGQRLWNTEAFF.

The V and J genes are TRBV4-3 and TRBJ2-7; D is possibly TRBD1 (5 bases). Per the germline V gene, CDR1 is LGHNA and CDR2 is YSLEER. The CDR3 totals 15 residues. V was shortened by 0 bases and J by 0 bases, with 9 bases between the two germline ends. The CDR3 is CASSQEAGNSYEQYF. The CDR3 bases are TGCGCCAGCAGCCAAGAAGCAGGGAACTCCTACGAGCAGTACTTC.

This clone was detected only once. The rearrangement links TRBV6-5 to TRBJ2-5; 11 bases are a match to TRBD1. V lost 0 bases, J lost 9 bases, and 6 bases stayed unmatched. CDR3 size: 15 residues. Germline lookup yields CDR1 MNHEY and CDR2 SVGAGI. CDR3 residues: CASSYSGQGAGAQYF. The CDR3 bases are TGTGCCAGCAGTTACTCAGGACAGGGGGCAGGGGCCCAGTACTTC.

The V call is TRBV7-2, the J call TRBJ1-1; 7 bases align to TRBD1. With 7 bases clipped from V and 4 bases from J, the junction kept 9 bases outside the gene matches. The germline gives CDR1 SGHTA, CDR2 FQGNSA. CDR3 length: 14 amino acids. The CDR3 bases are TGTGCCAGCATCCCAGACAGGGTGGCCACTGAAGCTTTCTTT. Amino acids: CASIPDRVATEAFF.

To note about this clone: It is unclear where the CDR3 begins or ends on the DNA, so no DNA is shown, and the CDR3 is as TCRdb lists it. This CDR3 reads CASSTSTRTEAFF. The chain has TRBV6-2 or TRBV6-3 and TRBJ1-1. The CDR3 comprises 13 residues, both ends counted. CDR1 is MNHEY and CDR2 is SVGEGT in the germline V gene.

V and J are TRBV28 and TRBJ1-3; no reliable D call. V lost 3 bases, J lost 0 bases, and 12 bases lay in between. Germline values: CDR1 MDHEN, CDR2 SYDVKM. This CDR3 is built from 16 residues. Here the CDR3 reads CASSFDFRVSGNTIYF. In DNA form, the CDR3 reads TGTGCCAGCAGTTTTGACTTTCGTGTCTCTGGAAACACCATATATTTT.

The chain couples TRBV18 to TRBJ2-1, with 7 bases lining up with TRBD2. Germline V CDR1 and CDR2: KGHSH, LQKENI. After removal of 0 bases from V and 0 bases from J, the junction contained 2 bases not matched to a gene. The CDR3 length is 16 residues. DNA for the CDR3: TGTGCCAGCTCACCACCGAGGACTAGCTCCTACAATGAGCAGTTCTTC. Translation: CASSPPRTSSYNEQFF.

This clone occurred once. The rearrangement joins TRBV4-1 to TRBJ1-3, with D unclear. Trimming took off 4 bases at V and 1 base at J, with 11 bases between the two ends. This CDR3 has 15 residues. Per germline, CDR1 MGHRA and CDR2 YSYEKL. The DNA for the CDR3 is TGCGCCAGCAGCCCCCGGGAGGCGTCTGGAAACACCATATATTTT. Translating it yields CASSPREASGNTIYF.